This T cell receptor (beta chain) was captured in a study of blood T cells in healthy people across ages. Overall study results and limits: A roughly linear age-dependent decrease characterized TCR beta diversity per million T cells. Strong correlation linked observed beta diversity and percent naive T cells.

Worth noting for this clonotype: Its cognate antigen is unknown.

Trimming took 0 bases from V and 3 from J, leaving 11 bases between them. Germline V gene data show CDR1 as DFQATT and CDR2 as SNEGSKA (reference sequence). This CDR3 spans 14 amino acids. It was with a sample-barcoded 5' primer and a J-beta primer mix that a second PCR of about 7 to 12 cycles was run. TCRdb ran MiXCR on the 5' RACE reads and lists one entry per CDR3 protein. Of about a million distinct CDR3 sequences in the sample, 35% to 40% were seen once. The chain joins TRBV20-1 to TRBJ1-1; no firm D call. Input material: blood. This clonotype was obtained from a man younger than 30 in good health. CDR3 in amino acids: CSARDRRGYTEAFF. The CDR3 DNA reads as TGCAGTGCTAGAGATCGGCGAGGGTACACTGAAGCTTTCTTT.